The clone carrying this T cell receptor beta chain is labeled as large. The antigen remains undetermined. Profiled with immunoSEQ multiplex PCR; TCRdb holds only in-frame clones, not every one. The sample records about 5,600 clones, approximately 80% being singletons. Germline CDR1 and CDR2: MNHEY and SMNVEV (reference sequence). The CDR3 sequence is 15 residues long. V shed 7 bases and J 4 bases; nucleotides not matched to a gene: 11. This specimen belongs to a study of T cells and Merkel cell carcinoma outcomes. General observations from the study: In Merkel cell carcinoma, repertoire and T-cell density reportedly predicted outcomes.

The sequenced sample consisted of tumor tissue from Merkel cell carcinoma. This TCR was recovered from a human donor with Merkel cell carcinoma. This chain links TRBV27 with TRBJ2-7; 9 bases are shared with TRBD2. CDR3 protein: CASKSPGTSIYEQYF. For the CDR3, the DNA is TGTGCCAGCAAAAGTCCGGGGACTAGCATTTACGAGCAGTACTTC.